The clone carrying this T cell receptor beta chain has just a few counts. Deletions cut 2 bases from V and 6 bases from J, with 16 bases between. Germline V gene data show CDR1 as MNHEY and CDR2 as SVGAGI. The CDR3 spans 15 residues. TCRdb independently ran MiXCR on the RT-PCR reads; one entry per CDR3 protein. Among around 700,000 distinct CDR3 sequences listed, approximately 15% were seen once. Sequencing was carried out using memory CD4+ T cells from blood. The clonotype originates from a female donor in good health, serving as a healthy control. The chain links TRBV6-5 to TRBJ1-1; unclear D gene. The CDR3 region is CASSYIMDGSAEAFF. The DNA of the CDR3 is TGTGCCAGCAGTTACATTATGGATGGATCCGCTGAAGCTTTCTTT.